This T cell receptor beta chain was profiled in a study of blood T cells in healthy people across ages. This clonotype was seen just once. Trimming at V came to 6 bases and at J to 5 bases, leaving 10 bases not matched to a gene. The CDR3 consists of 15 residues. Germline assignment: CDR1 MDHEN and CDR2 SYDVKM. PCR was performed a second time for 7 to 11 cycles using a sample-barcoded 5' primer and a J-beta primer mix. TCRdb passed the 5' RACE reads through MiXCR, listing each CDR3 protein once. The repertoire holds approximately 800,000 distinct CDR3 sequences, with 25% to 30% as singletons. These same data were also listed under a study on T cells of mothers and their children.

The chain carries TRBV28 and TRBJ1-1; TRBD1 aligns across 9 bases. Source material: blood. The clonotype comes from a boy between 10 and 17 years old in good health. CDR3 coding DNA: TGTGCCAGCAGCCTGTCGGGACAGGGTGAGACTGAAGCTTTCTTT. Protein: CASSLSGQGETEAFF.